The rows below give T cell receptor beta chains drawn from one sample of a study of cytomegalovirus exposure and HLA in healthy donors. Clones were sequenced by immunoSEQ multiplex PCR, and TCRdb holds only the in-frame ones, with some missing. The sample records about 140,000 clones, 73% being singletons. Sequenced input: PBMCs. These receptor sequences come from a woman between 40 and 50 years old in good health and CMV-seronegative. Both conserved end residues are part of each CDR3. The order of the fields is clone size, V gene, CDR3 length, J gene, D gene, CDR3 DNA, CDR3 protein. D genes are given only for firm matches. Some rows mark clone size as missing; the rest say once, few, many or name a class of expanded clone.

abundance: NA
v_gene: TRBV9
len: 14
j_gene: TRBJ2-3
d_gene: NA
CDR3nt: TGTGCCAGCAGCGCGACAGGTTGGGGTGATACGCAGTATTTT
CDR3aa: CASSATGWGDTQYF

abundance: NA
v_gene: TRBV7-3
len: 15
j_gene: TRBJ2-2
d_gene: TRBD2
CDR3nt: TGTGCCAGCAGCTTAACCTATAGCGGGTCTGGGGAGCTGTTTTTT
CDR3aa: CASSLTYSGSGELFF

abundance: NA
v_gene: TRBV29-1
len: 14
j_gene: TRBJ1-2
d_gene: TRBD1
CDR3nt: TGCAGCGTTGGCCAGACAGGGGGAAATTATGGCTACACCTTC
CDR3aa: CSVGQTGGNYGYTF

abundance: NA
v_gene: TRBV2
len: 13
j_gene: TRBJ1-6
d_gene: TRBD1
CDR3nt: TGTGCCAGCTTAGACAGGGGAGGCTCACCCCTCCACTTT
CDR3aa: CASLDRGGSPLHF

abundance: NA
v_gene: TRBV7-3
len: 14
j_gene: TRBJ1-1
d_gene: TRBD1
CDR3nt: TGTGCCAGCTCCCGAGGGGGCCAGGGCACTGAAGCTTTCTTT
CDR3aa: CASSRGGQGTEAFF

abundance: NA
v_gene: TRBV9
len: 14
j_gene: TRBJ2-7
d_gene: NA
CDR3nt: TGTGCCAGCAGCGTAGAAGGGGACATCTACGAGCAGTACTTC
CDR3aa: CASSVEGDIYEQYF

abundance: NA
v_gene: TRBV6-6
len: 16
j_gene: TRBJ1-2
d_gene: NA
CDR3nt: TGTGCCAGCAGGCATCCCTGGGGGGGGTCCTCCTATGGCTACACCTTC
CDR3aa: CASRHPWGGSSYGYTF

abundance: NA
v_gene: TRBV5-5
len: 15
j_gene: TRBJ2-1
d_gene: NA
CDR3nt: TGTGCCAGCAGCGTACGGGGTTCCGGCTACAATGAGCAGTTCTTC
CDR3aa: CASSVRGSGYNEQFF

abundance: NA
v_gene: TRBV7-2
len: 15
j_gene: TRBJ2-4
d_gene: TRBD2
CDR3nt: TGCGCCAGCAGCGCGGGGGGGATAGCCAAAAACATTCAGTACTTC
CDR3aa: CASSAGGIAKNIQYF

abundance: NA
v_gene: TRBV2
len: 14
j_gene: TRBJ1-1
d_gene: TRBD1
CDR3nt: TGTGCCAGCAGTGAACCCGACAGGGCCACTGAAGCTTTCTTT
CDR3aa: CASSEPDRATEAFF

abundance: NA
v_gene: TRBV4-1
len: 15
j_gene: TRBJ2-5
d_gene: NA
CDR3nt: TGCGCCAGCAGCCAAGATAGGGACACAGATGAGACCCAGTACTTC
CDR3aa: CASSQDRDTDETQYF

abundance: once
v_gene: TRBV7-2
len: 16
j_gene: TRBJ2-5
d_gene: NA
CDR3nt: TGTGCCAGCAGTTATAAAGGTTTAGATGGGGGGGAGACCCAGTACTTC
CDR3aa: CASSYKGLDGGETQYF

abundance: NA
v_gene: TRBV5-8
len: 14
j_gene: TRBJ1-5
d_gene: NA
CDR3nt: TGTGCCAGCAGCTTAACACAGAAGGGGGAGCCCCAGCATTTT
CDR3aa: CASSLTQKGEPQHF

abundance: NA
v_gene: TRBV6-6
len: 13
j_gene: TRBJ1-6
d_gene: NA
CDR3nt: TGTGCCAGCAGTTACGAGCTAAATTCACCCCTCCACTTT
CDR3aa: CASSYELNSPLHF

abundance: NA
v_gene: TRBV4-2
len: 14
j_gene: TRBJ2-7
d_gene: NA
CDR3nt: TGTGCCAGCAGCACAGAGAGCCCATCCTACGAGCAGTACTTC
CDR3aa: CASSTESPSYEQYF

abundance: NA
v_gene: TRBV29-1
len: 15
j_gene: TRBJ2-7
d_gene: TRBD2
CDR3nt: TGCAGCGTTGCATCAACGGGGGGGCTTTCGCACGAGCAGTACTTC
CDR3aa: CSVASTGGLSHEQYF

abundance: NA
v_gene: TRBV18
len: 13
j_gene: TRBJ2-5
d_gene: NA
CDR3nt: TGTGCCAGCTCACCGGCCCTCCAAGAGACCCAGTACTTC
CDR3aa: CASSPALQETQYF

abundance: NA
v_gene: TRBV9
len: 15
j_gene: TRBJ1-6
d_gene: TRBD1
CDR3nt: TGTGCCAGCAGCGGCGGGGGACAGGGGGGTTCACCCCTCCACTTT
CDR3aa: CASSGGGQGGSPLHF

abundance: NA
v_gene: TRBV6-6
len: 14
j_gene: TRBJ2-4
d_gene: NA
CDR3nt: TGTGCCAGCACCCCGTTTCAGGTGAAAAACATTCAGTACTTC
CDR3aa: CASTPFQVKNIQYF

abundance: NA
v_gene: TRBV27
len: 13
j_gene: TRBJ2-3
d_gene: NA
CDR3nt: TGTGCCAGCAGTTTCATCCCCACAGATACGCAGTATTTT
CDR3aa: CASSFIPTDTQYF

abundance: few
v_gene: TRBV6-6
len: 16
j_gene: TRBJ1-3
d_gene: TRBD1
CDR3nt: TGTGCCAGCAGTGGGAGAGGGCAGGGGGCTGGAAACACCATATATTTT
CDR3aa: CASSGRGQGAGNTIYF

abundance: NA
v_gene: TRBV7-9
len: 13
j_gene: TRBJ1-5
d_gene: NA
CDR3nt: TGTGCCAGCAGCTTGGCTCAGGGAAAGCCCCAGCATTTT
CDR3aa: CASSLAQGKPQHF

abundance: NA
v_gene: TRBV14
len: 16
j_gene: TRBJ1-5
d_gene: TRBD1
CDR3nt: TGTGCCAGCAGCCAAGATTTCAGGGGGCGTCATCAGCCCCAGCATTTT
CDR3aa: CASSQDFRGRHQPQHF

abundance: once
v_gene: TRBV7-9
len: 15
j_gene: TRBJ2-3
d_gene: TRBD1
CDR3nt: TGTGCCAGCAGCTTCGGGACAGGGTACACAGATACGCAGTATTTT
CDR3aa: CASSFGTGYTDTQYF

abundance: few
v_gene: TRBV5-6
len: 14
j_gene: TRBJ1-1
d_gene: NA
CDR3nt: TGTGCCAGCAGCCGAACAGGATCAAACACTGAAGCTTTCTTT
CDR3aa: CASSRTGSNTEAFF

abundance: NA
v_gene: TRBV19
len: 13
j_gene: TRBJ1-2
d_gene: NA
CDR3nt: TGTGCCAGTAAGAGGGTTGCGGACTATGGCTACACCTTC
CDR3aa: CASKRVADYGYTF

abundance: NA
v_gene: TRBV29-1
len: 13
j_gene: TRBJ2-2
d_gene: NA
CDR3nt: TGCAGCGTTGCCCAGGGGAGATCCGGGGAGCTGTTTTTT
CDR3aa: CSVAQGRSGELFF

abundance: NA
v_gene: TRBV5-5
len: 15
j_gene: TRBJ2-1
d_gene: TRBD2
CDR3nt: TGTGCCAGCAGCGGACTAGCGGGGCTACCCAATGAGCAGTTCTTC
CDR3aa: CASSGLAGLPNEQFF

abundance: few
v_gene: TRBV5-1
len: 18
j_gene: TRBJ2-7
d_gene: TRBD1
CDR3nt: TGCGCCAGCAGCTCACCCGGAGGGACAGGGGCCATAACCTACGAGCAGTACTTC
CDR3aa: CASSSPGGTGAITYEQYF

abundance: NA
v_gene: TRBV7-9
len: 16
j_gene: TRBJ1-6
d_gene: NA
CDR3nt: TGTGCCAGCAGCTCCGACAGGAGCTCCTATAATTCACCCCTCCACTTT
CDR3aa: CASSSDRSSYNSPLHF

abundance: NA
v_gene: TRBV7-2
len: 14
j_gene: TRBJ1-2
d_gene: TRBD1
CDR3nt: TGTGCCAGCAGCTTAAGGACAGGGGATCGTGGCTACACCTTC
CDR3aa: CASSLRTGDRGYTF